Following are 6 T cell receptor beta chains from one sample sequenced in a study of regulatory T cells in long-lasting Graves disease (dated by TCRdb to the early 2020s). The library was made by multiplex PCR. The instrument was an Illumina HiSeq 4000. CDR3 regions were amplified by Arm-PCR with iRepertoire HTBI primers to construct TCR beta libraries. The public reads were quality trimmed at Q25 with fastp and then assembled into clones with MiXCR by TCRdb, keeping productive beta chains. Every entry covers one CDR3 protein and lists the most common genes and DNA from its rows. Across this sample there are hundreds of thousands of distinct CDR3 sequences, with around 32% seen only once. Under 50% of the sample is held by the ten biggest clonotypes. This sample's time point label indicates: persistent/refractory GD, antithyroid drugs over 5 years with positive TRAb. RNA was extracted from PBMCs in TRIzol for both TCR sequencing and RNA sequencing.

The material was peripheral blood mononuclear cells (PBMCs), obtained when the disease was refractory, from a patient treated with antithyroid drugs. These receptors were collected from a female donor with Graves disease.

This clonotype turned up a few times. This sequence joins TRBV9 and TRBJ2-7, with D possibly being TRBD1 (6 bases). Per the germline V gene, CDR1 is SGDLS and CDR2 is YYNGEE. The CDR3 loop spans 14 amino acids. V was shortened by 0 bases and J by 4 bases, with 11 bases between the two germline ends. The CDR3, as DNA: TGTGCCAGCAGCGTAGGGGACACCCAATACGAGCAGTACTTC. Translating it yields CASSVGDTQYEQYF.

The chain couples TRBV20-1 to TRBJ2-5, with D possibly being TRBD1 (6 bases). The germline V and J ends were trimmed by 5 bases and 2 bases, with 9 bases remaining between them. The V gene's germline CDR1 is DFQATT and CDR2 SNEGSKA (reference sequence). There are 12 residues in the CDR3. The CDR3 DNA is TGCAGTGCTGATACAGGGCAAGAGACCCAGTACTTC. Amino acid sequence: CSADTGQETQYF.

The V call is TRBV30, the J call TRBJ2-7; D perhaps matches TRBD2 (5 bases). This CDR3 is built from 9 residues. CDR1 is GTSNPN, CDR2 SVGIG, per germline (reference sequence). The ends were cut back, 5 bases at V and 7 bases at J, with 6 bases in the middle. This chain's CDR3 is CAWSGEQYF. CDR3 sequence (DNA): TGTGCCTGGTCGGGGGAGCAGTACTTC.

As for this clonotype: One end of the junction varies from germline; a read error may be responsible. CDR3 loop: CASRSPGVGTGAFF. The CDR3 nucleotides read TGTGCCAGCAGGTCCCCGGGGGTAGGCACTGGAGCTTTCTTT. The chain is built from TRBV2 and TRBJ1-1, with a tentative D call TRBD1 (5 bases). This CDR3 comprises 14 residues. Looked up from germline, CDR1 is SNHLY and CDR2 is FYNNEI. The complete variable domain, with remaining parts taken from reference TRBV2 and TRBJ1-1, reads EPEVTQTPSHQVTQMGQEVILRCVPISNHLYFYWYRQILGQKVEFLVSFYNNEISEKSEIFDDQFSVERPDGSNFTLKIRSTKLEDSAMYFCASRSPGVGTGAFFGQGTRLTVV.

This clonotype turned up a few times. V usage is TRBV29-1 and J usage is TRBJ1-2, with a possible D match to TRBD1 (5 bases). Germline V CDR1 and CDR2: SQVTM, ANQGSEA. CDR3 length: 12 amino acids. V was cut by 7 bases and J by 4 bases, with 13 bases left in between. The CDR3 loop is CSGDGDAYGYTF. CDR3 nucleotides: TGCAGCGGGGACGGGGACGCCTATGGCTACACCTTC. Together with reference TRBV29-1 and TRBJ1-2, the CDR3 gives the full variable domain: SAVISQKPSRDICQRGTSLTIQCQVDSQVTMMFWYRQQPGQSLTLIATANQGSEATYESGFVIDKFPISRPNLTFSTLTVSNMSPEDSSIYLCSGDGDAYGYTFGSGTRLTVV.

Ten or more counts support this clonotype. This chain uses TRBV6-1 with TRBJ2-6; D is unclear. Germline CDR1 MNHNS, CDR2 SASEGT. The CDR3 consists of 11 residues. Trimming took off 7 bases at V and 2 bases at J, with 0 bases between the two ends. CDR3 DNA sequence: TGTGCCAGCACTGGGGCCAACGTCCTGACTTTC. Its protein is CASTGANVLTF.